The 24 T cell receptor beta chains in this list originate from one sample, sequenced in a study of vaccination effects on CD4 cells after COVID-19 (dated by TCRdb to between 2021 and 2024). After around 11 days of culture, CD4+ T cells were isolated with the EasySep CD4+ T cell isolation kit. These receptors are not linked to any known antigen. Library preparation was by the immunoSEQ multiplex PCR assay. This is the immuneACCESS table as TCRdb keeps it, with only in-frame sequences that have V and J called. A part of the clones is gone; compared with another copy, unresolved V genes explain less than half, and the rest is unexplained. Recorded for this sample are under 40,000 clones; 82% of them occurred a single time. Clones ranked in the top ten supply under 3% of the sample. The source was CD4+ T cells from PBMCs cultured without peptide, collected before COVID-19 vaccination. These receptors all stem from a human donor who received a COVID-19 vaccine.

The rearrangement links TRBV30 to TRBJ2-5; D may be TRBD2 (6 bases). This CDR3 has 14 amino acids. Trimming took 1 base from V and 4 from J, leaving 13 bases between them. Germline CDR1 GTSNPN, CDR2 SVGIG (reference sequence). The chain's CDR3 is CAWSAGVAVETQYF. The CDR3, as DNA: TGTGCCTGGAGTGCGGGGGTCGCGGTAGAGACCCAGTACTTC.

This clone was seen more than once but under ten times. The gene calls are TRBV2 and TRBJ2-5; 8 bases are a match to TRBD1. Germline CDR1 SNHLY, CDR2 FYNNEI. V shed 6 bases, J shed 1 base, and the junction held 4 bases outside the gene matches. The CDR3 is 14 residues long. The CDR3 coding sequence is TGTGCCAGCAGCCTGACAGGGGTCCAAGAGACCCAGTACTTC. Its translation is CASSLTGVQETQYF.

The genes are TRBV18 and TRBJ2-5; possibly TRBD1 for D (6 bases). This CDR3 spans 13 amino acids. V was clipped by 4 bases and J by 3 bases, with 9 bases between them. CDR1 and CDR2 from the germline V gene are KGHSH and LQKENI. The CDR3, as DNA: TGTGCCAGCTCACTCGGACAGAAAGAGACCCAGTACTTC. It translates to CASSLGQKETQYF.

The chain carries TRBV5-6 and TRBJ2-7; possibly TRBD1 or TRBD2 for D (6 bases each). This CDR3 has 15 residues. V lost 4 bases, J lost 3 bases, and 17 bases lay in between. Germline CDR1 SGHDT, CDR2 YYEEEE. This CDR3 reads CASSTTGGGRYEQYV. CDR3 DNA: TGTGCCAGCAGCACAACGGGTGGGGGGCGCTACGAGCAGTACGTC.

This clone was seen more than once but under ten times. CDR3 nucleotide sequence: TGTGCCAGCAGTTTGCGGCGGCCGAACACCGGGGAGCTGTTTTTT. It is translated as CASSLRRPNTGELFF. The chain couples TRBV27 to TRBJ2-2, with no clear D. The length of the CDR3 is 15 residues. The V gene's germline CDR1 is MNHEY and CDR2 SMNVEV (reference sequence). V dropped 3 bases and J dropped 0 bases, with 8 bases sitting between them.

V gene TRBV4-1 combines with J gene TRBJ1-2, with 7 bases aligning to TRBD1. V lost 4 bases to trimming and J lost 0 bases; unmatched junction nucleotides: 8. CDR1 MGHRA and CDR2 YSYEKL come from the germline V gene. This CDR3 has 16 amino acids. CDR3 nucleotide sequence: TGCGCCAGCAGCCGAGAGGAGGGACAGACTAACTATGGCTACACCTTC. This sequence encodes CASSREEGQTNYGYTF.

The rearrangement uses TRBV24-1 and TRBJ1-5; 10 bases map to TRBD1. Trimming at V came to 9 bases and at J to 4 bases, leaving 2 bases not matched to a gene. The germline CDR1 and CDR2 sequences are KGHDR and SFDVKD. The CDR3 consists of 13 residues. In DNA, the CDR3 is TGTGCCACCGGGACAGGGGTAAATCAGCCCCAGCATTTT. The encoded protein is CATGTGVNQPQHF.

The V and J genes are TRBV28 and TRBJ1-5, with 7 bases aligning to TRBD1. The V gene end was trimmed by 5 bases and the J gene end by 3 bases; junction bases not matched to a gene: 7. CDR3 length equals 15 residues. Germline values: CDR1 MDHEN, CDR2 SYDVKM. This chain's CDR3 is CASSGRDSLNQPQHF. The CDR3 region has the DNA TGTGCCAGCAGTGGACGGGACAGCCTCAATCAGCCCCAGCATTTT. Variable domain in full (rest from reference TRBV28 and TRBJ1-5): DVKVTQSSRYLVKRTGEKVFLECVQDMDHENMFWYRQDPGLGLRLIYFSYDVKMKEKGDIPEGYSVSREKKERFSLILESASTNQTSMYLCASSGRDSLNQPQHFGDGTRLSIL.

In DNA, the CDR3 is TGTGCCAGCGGTATGTCCGGAGGAGACTACGAGCAGTACGTC. As protein: CASGMSGGDYEQYV. The chain joins TRBV5-6 to TRBJ2-7; D is possibly TRBD2 (5 bases). Trimming stripped 7 bases from V and 3 bases from J, with 17 bases between. The CDR3 has 14 amino acids. CDR1 SGHDT and CDR2 YYEEEE come from the germline V gene.

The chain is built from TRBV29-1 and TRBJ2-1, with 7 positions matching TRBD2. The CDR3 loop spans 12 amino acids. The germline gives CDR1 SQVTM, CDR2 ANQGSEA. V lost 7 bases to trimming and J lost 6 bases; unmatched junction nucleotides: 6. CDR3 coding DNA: TGCAGCGGATGGACGGGGGGCAATGAGCAGTTCTTC. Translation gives CSGWTGGNEQFF.

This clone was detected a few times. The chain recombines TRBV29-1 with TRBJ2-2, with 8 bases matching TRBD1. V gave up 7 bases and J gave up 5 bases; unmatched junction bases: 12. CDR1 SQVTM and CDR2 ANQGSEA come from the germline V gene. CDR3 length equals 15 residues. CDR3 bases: TGCAGCGCCCGACATGGGACAGGCTCGACCGGGGAGCTGTTTTTT. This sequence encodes CSARHGTGSTGELFF.

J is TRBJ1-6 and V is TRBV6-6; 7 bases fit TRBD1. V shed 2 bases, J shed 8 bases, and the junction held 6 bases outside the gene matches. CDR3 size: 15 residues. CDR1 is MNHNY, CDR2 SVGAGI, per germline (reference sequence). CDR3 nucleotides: TGTGCCAGCAGTTACCGGTTAGGGGGCGATTCACCCCTCCACTTT. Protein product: CASSYRLGGDSPLHF.

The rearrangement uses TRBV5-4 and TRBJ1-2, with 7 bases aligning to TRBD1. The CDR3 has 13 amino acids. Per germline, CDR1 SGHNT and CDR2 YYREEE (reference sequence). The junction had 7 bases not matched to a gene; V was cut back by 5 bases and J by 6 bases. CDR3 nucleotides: TGTGCCAGCAGTAGAACCGGGACAGATGGCTACACCTTC. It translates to CASSRTGTDGYTF.

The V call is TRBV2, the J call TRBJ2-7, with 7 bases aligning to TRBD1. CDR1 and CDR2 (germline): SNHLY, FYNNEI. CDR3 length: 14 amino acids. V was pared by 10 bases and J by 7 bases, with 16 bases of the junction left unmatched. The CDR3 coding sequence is TGTGCCACAGATACACAGGGGACAAGTGGTGAGCAGTACGTC. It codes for CATDTQGTSGEQYV.

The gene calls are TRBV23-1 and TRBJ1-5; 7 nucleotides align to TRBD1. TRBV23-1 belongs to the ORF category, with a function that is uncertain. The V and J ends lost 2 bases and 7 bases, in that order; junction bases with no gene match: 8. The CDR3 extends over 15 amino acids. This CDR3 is CASSQTNRGHQPQHF. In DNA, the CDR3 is TGCGCCAGCAGTCAAACAAACAGGGGCCACCAGCCCCAGCATTTT.

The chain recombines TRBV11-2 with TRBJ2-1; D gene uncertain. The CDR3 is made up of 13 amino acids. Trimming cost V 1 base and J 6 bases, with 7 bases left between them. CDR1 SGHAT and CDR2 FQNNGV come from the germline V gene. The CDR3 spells CASSLAGGNEQFF. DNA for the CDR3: TGTGCCAGCAGCTTAGCAGGTGGCAATGAGCAGTTCTTC.

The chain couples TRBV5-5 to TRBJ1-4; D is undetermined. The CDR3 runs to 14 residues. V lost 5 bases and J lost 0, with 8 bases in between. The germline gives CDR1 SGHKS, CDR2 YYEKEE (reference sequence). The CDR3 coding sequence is TGTGCCAGCAGGTCGGGTGCAACTAATGAAAAACTGTTTTTT. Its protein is CASRSGATNEKLFF.

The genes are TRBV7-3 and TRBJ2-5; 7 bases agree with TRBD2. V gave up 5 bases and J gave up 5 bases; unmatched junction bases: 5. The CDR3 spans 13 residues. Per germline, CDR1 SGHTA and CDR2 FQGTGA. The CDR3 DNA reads TGTGCCAGCAGCAATGGGAGGGAGGAGACCCAGTACTTC. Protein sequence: CASSNGREETQYF.

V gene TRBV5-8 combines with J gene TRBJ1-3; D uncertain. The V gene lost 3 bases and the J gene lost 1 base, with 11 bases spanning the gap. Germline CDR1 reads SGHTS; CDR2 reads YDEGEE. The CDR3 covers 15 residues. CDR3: CASSSGRRSGNTIYF. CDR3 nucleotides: TGTGCCAGCAGCTCGGGTCGGCGATCTGGAAACACCATATATTTT.

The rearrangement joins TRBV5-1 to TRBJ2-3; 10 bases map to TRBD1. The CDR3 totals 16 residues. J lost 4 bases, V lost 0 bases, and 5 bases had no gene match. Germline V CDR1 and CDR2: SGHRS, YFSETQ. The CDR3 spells CASSLVGTGAADTQYF. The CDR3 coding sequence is TGCGCCAGCAGCTTGGTAGGGACAGGGGCAGCAGATACGCAGTATTTT. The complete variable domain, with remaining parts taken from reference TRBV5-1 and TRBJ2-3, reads KAGVTQTPRYLIKTRGQQVTLSCSPISGHRSVSWYQQTPGQGLQFLFEYFSETQRNKGNFPGRFSGRQFSNSRSEMNVSTLELGDSALYLCASSLVGTGAADTQYFGPGTRLTVL.

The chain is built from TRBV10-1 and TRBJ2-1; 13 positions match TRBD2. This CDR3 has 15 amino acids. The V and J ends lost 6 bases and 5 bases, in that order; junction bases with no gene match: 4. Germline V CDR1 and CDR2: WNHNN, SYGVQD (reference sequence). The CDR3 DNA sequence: TGCGCCAGCAGGAAAGGGACTAGCGGGGACAATGAGCAGTTCTTC. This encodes CASRKGTSGDNEQFF.

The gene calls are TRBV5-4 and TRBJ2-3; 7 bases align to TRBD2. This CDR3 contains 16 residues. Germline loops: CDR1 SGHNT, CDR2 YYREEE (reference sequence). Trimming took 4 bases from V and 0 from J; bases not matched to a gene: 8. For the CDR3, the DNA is TGTGCCAGCAGCCGGCTACTAGCGAAGAGCACAGATACGCAGTATTTT. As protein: CASSRLLAKSTDTQYF.

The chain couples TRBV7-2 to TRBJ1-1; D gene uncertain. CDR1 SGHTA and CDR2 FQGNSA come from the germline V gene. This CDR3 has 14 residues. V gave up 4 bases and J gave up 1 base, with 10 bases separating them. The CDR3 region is CASSSRRENTEAFF. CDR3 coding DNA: TGTGCCAGCAGCTCGCGACGGGAGAACACTGAAGCTTTCTTT.

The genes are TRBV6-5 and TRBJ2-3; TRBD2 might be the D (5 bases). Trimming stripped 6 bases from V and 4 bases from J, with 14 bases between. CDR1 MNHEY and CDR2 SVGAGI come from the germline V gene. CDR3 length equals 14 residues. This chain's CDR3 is CASRVTRSADTQYF. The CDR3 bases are TGTGCCAGCAGGGTTACTAGGAGTGCAGATACGCAGTATTTT.